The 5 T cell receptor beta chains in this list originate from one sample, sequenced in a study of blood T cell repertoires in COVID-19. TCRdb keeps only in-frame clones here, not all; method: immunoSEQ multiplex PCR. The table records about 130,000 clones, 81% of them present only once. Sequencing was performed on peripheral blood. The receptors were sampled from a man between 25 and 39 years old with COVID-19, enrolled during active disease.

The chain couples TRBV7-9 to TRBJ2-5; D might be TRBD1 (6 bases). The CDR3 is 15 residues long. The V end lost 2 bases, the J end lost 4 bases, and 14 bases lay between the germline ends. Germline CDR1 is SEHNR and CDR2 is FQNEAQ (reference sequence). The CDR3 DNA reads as TGTGCCAGCAGCTTACACAGGGTATCTGTAGAGACCCAGTACTTC. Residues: CASSLHRVSVETQYF.

The CDR3 here is CASSLALAAPYEQYF. The CDR3 DNA is TGCGCCAGCAGCTTGGCCCTAGCCGCCCCCTACGAGCAGTACTTC. This chain uses TRBV5-1 with TRBJ2-7, with a tentative D call TRBD2 (5 bases). The V and J ends lost 0 bases and 2 bases respectively, with 12 bases between them. This CDR3 is 15 amino acids long. The germline V gene has CDR1 SGHRS and CDR2 YFSETQ.

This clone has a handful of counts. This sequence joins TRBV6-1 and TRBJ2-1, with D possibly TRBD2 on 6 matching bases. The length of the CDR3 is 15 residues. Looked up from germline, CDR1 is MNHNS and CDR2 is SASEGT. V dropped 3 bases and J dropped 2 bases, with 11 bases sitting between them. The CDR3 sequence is CASSDLGGTYNEQFF. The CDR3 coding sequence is TGTGCCAGCAGTGATCTTGGGGGGACCTACAATGAGCAGTTCTTC.

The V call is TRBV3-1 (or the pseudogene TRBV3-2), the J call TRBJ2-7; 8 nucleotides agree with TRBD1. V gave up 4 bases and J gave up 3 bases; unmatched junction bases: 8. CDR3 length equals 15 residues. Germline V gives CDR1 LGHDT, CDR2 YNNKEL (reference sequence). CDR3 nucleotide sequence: TGTGCCAGCAGCCCTTGGACAGGGATTAGCTACGAGCAGTACTTC. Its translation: CASSPWTGISYEQYF.

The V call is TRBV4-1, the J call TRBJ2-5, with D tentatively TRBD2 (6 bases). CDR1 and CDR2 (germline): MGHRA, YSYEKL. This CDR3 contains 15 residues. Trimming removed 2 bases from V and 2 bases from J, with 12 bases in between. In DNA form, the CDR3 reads TGCGCCAGCAGCCAATGGGCGGAGGGGCAAGAGACCCAGTACTTC. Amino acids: CASSQWAEGQETQYF.